This TCR beta chain was sequenced for a study of cytomegalovirus exposure and HLA in healthy donors. Data came from immunoSEQ multiplex PCR; TCRdb stores just in-frame clones and leaves some out. The profile covers some 73,000 clones, with 70% to 90% appearing a single time and less than 5% taken by the ten largest. The germline gives CDR1 SEHNR, CDR2 FQNEAQ (reference sequence). CDR3 length: 15 residues. V lost 3 bases and J 4 bases, leaving 13 bases between the germline ends. The clonotype was recovered from a young woman in good health and CMV-seropositive. What was sequenced was PBMCs. The chain has TRBV7-9 and TRBJ2-1; possibly TRBD2 for D (5 bases). CDR3: CASSFGPGIYNEQFF. The CDR3 DNA follows: TGTGCCAGCAGCTTTGGTCCCGGGATTTACAATGAGCAGTTCTTC. The full variable domain, rest sourced from reference TRBV7-9 and TRBJ2-1, is DTGVSQNPRHKITKRGQNVTFRCDPISEHNRLYWYRQTLGQGPEFLTYFQNEAQLEKSRLLSDRFSAERPKGSFSTLEIQRTEQGDSAMYLCASSFGPGIYNEQFFGPGTRLTVL.